Listed here is a single TCR beta chain. The V gene's germline CDR1 is MGHDK and CDR2 SYGVNS. V lost 3 bases to trimming and J lost 4 bases; unmatched junction nucleotides: 6. The CDR3 covers 15 residues. This record belongs to a study of OX40 agonist ivuxolimab in advanced cancers. Overall study: Ivuxolimab is an agonistic anti-OX40 (CD134) antibody, and patients were treated with it. At roughly 83% male, the cohort had a mean age of 60 years, ranging from roughly 20 to 80. Three patients showed partial responses: one hepatocellular carcinoma and two cutaneous melanoma cases.

Sequencing used immunoSEQ multiplex PCR; TCRdb keeps in-frame clones, though not all of them. The sample contains 60,000 to 70,000 clones, 82% of which appear only once. The material was CD4+ or CD8+ T cells sorted from blood, obtained in a trial of the OX40 agonist ivuxolimab. This receptor was obtained from an adult with an advanced solid tumor such as melanoma, head and neck, liver or kidney cancer. V and J are TRBV25-1 and TRBJ1-1; 9 positions agree with TRBD1. The CDR3, as DNA: TGTGCCAGCAGTGACCACAGGGGGCGCCGCACTGAAGCTTTCTTT. Its translation is CASSDHRGRRTEAFF.